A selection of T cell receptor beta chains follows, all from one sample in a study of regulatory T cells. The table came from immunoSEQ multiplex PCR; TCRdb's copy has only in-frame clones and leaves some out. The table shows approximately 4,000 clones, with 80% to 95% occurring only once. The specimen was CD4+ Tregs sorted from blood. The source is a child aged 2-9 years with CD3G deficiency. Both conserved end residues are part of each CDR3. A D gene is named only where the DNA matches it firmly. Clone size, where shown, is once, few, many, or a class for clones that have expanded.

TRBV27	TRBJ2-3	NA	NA	CASSPSRGTDTQYF	TGTGCCAGCAGTCCCTCGCGGGGCACAGATACGCAGTATTTT
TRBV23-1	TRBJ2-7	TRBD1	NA	CASSQPGTGGEQYF	TGCGCCAGCAGTCAGCCCGGGACAGGGGGCGAGCAGTACTTC
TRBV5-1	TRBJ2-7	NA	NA	CASSLEGPTYEQYF	TGCGCCAGCAGCTTGGAGGGTCCCACGTACGAGCAGTACTTC
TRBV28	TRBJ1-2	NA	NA	CASSLRNYGYTF	TGTGCCAGCAGTTTAAGGAACTATGGCTACACCTTC
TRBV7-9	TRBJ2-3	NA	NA	CASSPLMDTQYF	TGTGCCAGCAGCCCACTAATGGATACGCAGTATTTT
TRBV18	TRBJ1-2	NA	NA	CASSPLENYGYTF	TGTGCCAGCTCACCCTTAGAGAACTATGGCTACACCTTC
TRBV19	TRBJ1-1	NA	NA	CASSMWGDREAFF	TGTGCCAGTAGTATGTGGGGCGACAGGGAAGCTTTCTTT
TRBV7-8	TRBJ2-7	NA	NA	CASSLAYGVTYEQYF	TGTGCCAGCAGCTTAGCTTACGGAGTCACCTACGAGCAGTACTTC
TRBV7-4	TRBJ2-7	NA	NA	CASSPGWRYEQYF	TGTGCCAGCAGCCCTGGGTGGCGGTACGAGCAGTACTTC
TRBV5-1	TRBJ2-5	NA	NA	CASRSGTQGGETQYF	TGCGCCAGCAGGAGTGGAACCCAGGGGGGGGAGACCCAGTACTTC
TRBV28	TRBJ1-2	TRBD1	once	CASSLWPGQDYGYTF	TGTGCCAGCAGTTTATGGCCGGGACAGGACTATGGCTACACCTTC
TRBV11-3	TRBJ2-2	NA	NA	CASSPGANTGELFF	TGTGCCAGCAGTCCCGGGGCCAACACCGGGGAGCTGTTTTTT
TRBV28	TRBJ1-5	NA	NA	CASSFEGRGQPQHF	TGTGCCAGCAGTTTCGAGGGACGGGGACAGCCCCAGCATTTT
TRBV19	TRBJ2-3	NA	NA	CASSTRTGDTQYF	TGTGCCAGTAGTACCCGAACCGGAGATACGCAGTATTTT
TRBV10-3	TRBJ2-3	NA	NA	CATAREDTQYF	TGTGCCACCGCAAGGGAAGATACGCAGTATTTT
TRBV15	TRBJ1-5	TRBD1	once	CATSRGLQGARNQPQHF	TGTGCCACCAGCAGAGGATTACAGGGGGCGCGCAATCAGCCCCAGCATTTT
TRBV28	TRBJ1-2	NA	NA	CASSPPGPKAGYGYTF	TGTGCCAGCAGCCCCCCCGGCCCAAAGGCGGGCTATGGCTACACCTTC
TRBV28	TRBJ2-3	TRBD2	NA	CASSRSGATDTQYF	TGTGCCAGCAGCCGTAGCGGGGCCACAGATACGCAGTATTTT
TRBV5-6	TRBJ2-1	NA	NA	CASSPGWTVRRDEQFF	TGTGCCAGCAGCCCCGGTTGGACTGTTCGGCGGGATGAGCAGTTCTTC
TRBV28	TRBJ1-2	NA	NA	CASSYGGNYGYTF	TGTGCCAGCAGTTACGGGGGCAACTATGGCTACACCTTC
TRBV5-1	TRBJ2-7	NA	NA	CASRLSAGARDEQYF	TGCGCCAGCAGGTTGAGCGCGGGGGCCCGGGACGAGCAGTACTTC
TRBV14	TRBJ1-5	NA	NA	CASSQESGPRDQPQHF	TGTGCCAGCAGCCAAGAGTCAGGACCCAGGGATCAGCCCCAGCATTTT
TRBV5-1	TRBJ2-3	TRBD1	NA	CASSSTGGARTDTQYF	TGCGCCAGCAGCTCGACAGGGGGCGCGAGAACAGATACGCAGTATTTT
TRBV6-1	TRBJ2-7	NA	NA	CASSETGWDEQYF	TGTGCCAGCAGTGAAACAGGGTGGGACGAGCAGTACTTC
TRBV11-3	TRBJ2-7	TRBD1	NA	CASRPGQGSYEQYF	TGTGCCAGCAGGCCGGGACAGGGGTCCTACGAGCAGTACTTC
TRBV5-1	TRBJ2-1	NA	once	CASSLVGAPYNEQFF	TGCGCCAGCAGCTTGGTAGGGGCGCCCTACAATGAGCAGTTCTTC
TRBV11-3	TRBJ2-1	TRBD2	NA	CASSLMAGGPSNEQFF	TGTGCCAGCAGCTTAATGGCGGGAGGGCCGTCGAATGAGCAGTTCTTC
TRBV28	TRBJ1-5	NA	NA	CASSLGGMNQPQHF	TGTGCCAGCAGTTTAGGAGGGATGAACCAGCCCCAGCATTTT
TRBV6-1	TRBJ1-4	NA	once	CASRHEATNEKLFF	TGTGCCAGCAGACACGAGGCAACTAATGAAAAACTGTTTTTT
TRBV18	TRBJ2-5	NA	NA	CASSPVAQETQYF	TGTGCCAGCTCACCAGTGGCCCAAGAGACCCAGTACTTC
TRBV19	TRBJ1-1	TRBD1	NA	CASSADRDTEAFF	TGTGCCAGTAGTGCCGACAGGGACACTGAAGCTTTCTTT
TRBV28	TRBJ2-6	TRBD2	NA	CASSFWGGTGANVLTF	TGTGCCAGCAGTTTCTGGGGAGGGACTGGGGCCAACGTCCTGACTTTC
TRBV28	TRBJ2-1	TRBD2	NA	CASSSAASGTYNEQFF	TGTGCCAGCAGTTCCGCGGCTAGCGGAACCTACAATGAGCAGTTCTTC
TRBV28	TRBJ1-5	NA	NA	CASMGDDQPQHF	TGTGCCAGCATGGGGGACGATCAGCCCCAGCATTTT
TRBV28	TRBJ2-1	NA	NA	CASSPNPGALYNEQFF	TGTGCCAGCAGTCCTAACCCGGGGGCCCTTTACAATGAGCAGTTCTTC
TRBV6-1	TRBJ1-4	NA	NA	CASRWRTNEKLFF	TGTGCCAGCAGGTGGAGAACTAATGAAAAACTGTTTTTT
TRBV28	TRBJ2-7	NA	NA	CASSKQGGTLTYEQYF	TGTGCCAGCAGTAAACAAGGCGGGACGCTTACCTACGAGCAGTACTTC
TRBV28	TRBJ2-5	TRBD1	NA	CASSRTGTQYF	TGTGCCAGCAGTCGGACAGGGACCCAGTACTTC
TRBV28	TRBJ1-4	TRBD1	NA	CASSQRLGTGGGKLFF	TGTGCCAGCAGTCAAAGGCTTGGGACAGGCGGTGGAAAACTGTTTTTT
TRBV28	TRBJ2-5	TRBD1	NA	CASSFLSRGREETQYF	TGTGCCAGCAGTTTTCTTTCTAGGGGGCGCGAGGAGACCCAGTACTTC